A selection of T cell receptor beta chains follows, all from one sample in a study of blood T cell repertoires in COVID-19. TCRdb keeps only in-frame clones here, not all; method: immunoSEQ multiplex PCR. The sample includes about 300,000 clones, about four fifths of them seen just once. Sequencing was done on a sample of peripheral blood. These TCRs come from a human donor with COVID-19, enrolled during active disease. The donor label of this sample is uncertain. Both conserved end residues are part of each CDR3. A D gene is named only where the DNA matches it firmly. Clone size is given for some rows only: seen once, a few or many times, or a class if the clone is expanded.

D	V	J	size	CDR3	DNA
TRBD1	TRBV2	TRBJ2-1	NA	CASSEARGGFYNEQFF	TGTGCCAGCAGTGAAGCGCGAGGGGGCTTCTACAATGAGCAGTTCTTC
TRBD1	TRBV28	TRBJ2-7	NA	CASSFRQGSYEQYF	TGTGCCAGCAGTTTCCGACAGGGCTCCTACGAGCAGTACTTC
TRBD1	TRBV6-5	TRBJ2-3	NA	CASSYSRGQGPDTQYF	TGTGCCAGCAGTTACTCGAGGGGACAGGGGCCAGATACGCAGTATTTT
TRBD1	TRBV6-1	TRBJ1-5	once	CASSEMRGDRVKPQHF	TGTGCCAGCAGTGAAATGAGAGGGGACAGGGTTAAGCCCCAGCATTTT
NA	TRBV29-1	TRBJ2-5	NA	CSASDSLRETQYF	TGCAGCGCTTCGGACAGCTTAAGGGAGACCCAGTACTTC
TRBD1	TRBV7-9	TRBJ2-7	NA	CASSLTTGVYEQYF	TGTGCCAGCAGCTTAACAACAGGGGTCTACGAGCAGTACTTC
NA	TRBV7-2	TRBJ1-2	NA	CASSPTQGQGNYGYTF	TGTGCCAGCAGCCCCACCCAGGGGCAGGGTAACTATGGCTACACCTTC
TRBD2	TRBV3-1/TRBV3-2	TRBJ2-5	NA	CASWPGLAEETQYF	TGTGCCAGCTGGCCAGGACTAGCCGAAGAGACCCAGTACTTC
NA	TRBV24-1	TRBJ2-7	NA	CATSDLNWFASYEQYF	TGTGCCACCAGTGATTTGAATTGGTTTGCGTCCTACGAGCAGTACTTC
TRBD1	TRBV28	TRBJ1-5	NA	CASSTLTGVDNQPQHF	TGTGCCAGCAGTACCTTGACAGGGGTTGACAATCAGCCCCAGCATTTT
TRBD2	TRBV27	TRBJ2-7	NA	CASSSRLAGGHEQYF	TGTGCCAGCAGTTCTCGACTAGCGGGAGGGCACGAGCAGTACTTC
TRBD1	TRBV6-5	TRBJ1-5	NA	CASSPGQGVPQPQHF	TGTGCCAGCAGCCCGGGACAGGGGGTTCCCCAGCCCCAGCATTTT
NA	TRBV19	TRBJ1-5	once	CASTTYQGSNQPQHF	TGTGCCAGTACTACATACCAGGGTAGCAATCAGCCCCAGCATTTT
NA	TRBV21-1	TRBJ1-5	NA	CASSKECVSNQPQHF	TGTGCCAGCAGCAAAGAGTGCGTGAGCAATCAGCCCCAGCATTTT
TRBD2	TRBV19	TRBJ2-3	NA	CASSIGLAGALSSTDTQYF	TGTGCCAGTAGTATAGGACTAGCGGGAGCCTTGTCTAGCACAGATACGCAGTATTTT
NA	TRBV28	TRBJ1-2	once	CASSFPTGNYGYTF	TGTGCCAGCAGTTTCCCCACAGGGAACTATGGCTACACCTTC
TRBD2	TRBV5-4	TRBJ2-3	NA	CASSPPGGGGGDTQYF	TGTGCCAGCAGCCCCCCAGGTGGCGGGGGGGGAGATACGCAGTATTTT
NA	TRBV7-2	TRBJ1-6	NA	CASSLIMAYSSYNSPLHF	TGTGCCAGCAGCCTCATAATGGCCTACAGCTCCTATAATTCACCCCTCCACTTT
TRBD2	TRBV7-2	TRBJ2-7	NA	CASSSLGGGPYEQYF	TGTGCCAGCAGTTCTCTCGGGGGAGGGCCCTACGAGCAGTACTTC
NA	TRBV5-1	TRBJ2-1	NA	CASSSTLTRREYNEQFF	TGCGCCAGCAGCTCCACCCTGACTAGACGGGAATACAATGAGCAGTTCTTC